The 14 T cell receptor beta chains below all came from one sample that was sequenced in a study of blood T cell repertoires in COVID-19. Using immunoSEQ multiplex PCR, the repertoire was profiled, and TCRdb retains in-frame clones only, with some absent. This table holds 30,000 to 40,000 clones, approximately 86% found once. The sequenced material came from peripheral blood. These receptors all come from a man between 50 and 59 years old with active COVID-19.

The CDR3: CASSQGQGSSTGELFF. DNA for the CDR3: TGTGCCAGCAGCCAAGGACAGGGGTCGTCCACCGGGGAGCTGTTTTTT. V and J are TRBV3-1 (or the pseudogene TRBV3-2) and TRBJ2-2; 8 bases agree with TRBD1. Germline values: CDR1 LGHDT, CDR2 YNNKEL (reference sequence). Trimming took 1 base from V and 4 from J; bases not matched to a gene: 5. This CDR3 is built from 16 residues.

This clone has just one count. The rearrangement links TRBV4-2 to TRBJ2-7; TRBD1 is a possible D gene (6 bases). CDR3 length equals 16 residues. The germline V gene encodes CDR1 LGHNA and CDR2 YNFKEQ. The V end lost 0 bases, the J end lost 0 bases, and 12 bases lay between the germline ends. CDR3 region: CASSQDWGQGSYEQYF. As DNA, the CDR3 is TGTGCCAGCAGCCAAGATTGGGGGCAGGGCTCCTACGAGCAGTACTTC.

The CDR3 region has the DNA TGTGCCAGCTCACCACCGGGCGTCTACAATGAGCAGTTCTTC. Its translation: CASSPPGVYNEQFF. The chain is built from TRBV18 and TRBJ2-1, with D uncertain. Per the germline V gene, CDR1 is KGHSH and CDR2 is LQKENI. The CDR3 runs to 14 residues. The V end lost 0 bases, the J end lost 3 bases, and 6 bases lay between the germline ends.

This clone showed up just once. The chain carries TRBV7-9 and TRBJ1-1; D is perhaps TRBD1 (6 bases). Germline CDR1 and CDR2: SEHNR and FQNEAQ (reference sequence). The V end lost 5 bases, the J end lost 0 bases, and 13 bases lay between the germline ends. The CDR3 is 15 residues long. The CDR3 coding sequence is TGTGCCAGCAGCCTCGCCGGGACACTGAACACTGAAGCTTTCTTT. Translation: CASSLAGTLNTEAFF.

The V and J genes are TRBV6-2 or TRBV6-3 and TRBJ2-5; D not resolved. The CDR3 loop spans 15 amino acids. CDR1 is MNHEY, CDR2 SVGEGT, per germline. Trimming stripped 2 bases from V and 2 bases from J, with 12 bases between. The CDR3 DNA follows: TGTGCCAGCAGTTACGACGGCGGTGGGCAAGAGACCCAGTACTTC. Protein: CASSYDGGGQETQYF.

The chain combines TRBV9 with TRBJ1-3; D is ambiguous. The germline gives CDR1 SGDLS, CDR2 YYNGEE. V lost 5 bases and J 4 bases, leaving 4 bases between the germline ends. The CDR3 consists of 11 residues. CDR3 loop: CASSPGNTIYF. DNA for the CDR3: TGTGCCAGCAGTCCAGGAAACACCATATATTTT. The entire variable domain, with the rest obtained from reference TRBV9 and TRBJ1-3, is as follows: DSGVTQTPKHLITATGQRVTLRCSPRSGDLSVYWYQQSLDQGLQFLIQYYNGEERAKGNILERFSAQQFPDLHSELNLSSLELGDSALYFCASSPGNTIYFGEGSWLTVV.

In its sample, this clone was seen once. This chain links TRBV11-3 with TRBJ2-2; perhaps TRBD1 as D (6 bases). CDR3 length: 14 residues. Germline CDR1 SGHNT, CDR2 YENEEA. Trimming removed 5 bases from V and 1 base from J, with 8 bases in between. CDR3 nucleotides: TGTGCCAGCAGCCAGACAGGGAACACCGGGGAGCTGTTTTTT. It specifies CASSQTGNTGELFF.

The V and J genes are TRBV6-5 and TRBJ1-1; a weak D match, TRBD1 (6 bases). CDR3 length equals 15 residues. The germline gives CDR1 MNHEY, CDR2 SVGAGI. V lost 0 bases, J lost 1 base, and 9 bases lay in between. The CDR3, as DNA: TGTGCCAGCAGTTACTCCCGGGGGGCGAACACTGAAGCTTTCTTT. Translation: CASSYSRGANTEAFF.

This clone is a singleton in its sample. This chain connects TRBV2 to TRBJ1-2; TRBD1 matches at 7 bases. With 8 bases clipped from V and 7 bases from J, the junction kept 10 bases outside the gene matches. Germline loops: CDR1 SNHLY, CDR2 FYNNEI. This CDR3 contains 13 residues. CDR3 sequence reads: CASVTGATRGYTF. The DNA for the CDR3 is TGTGCCAGCGTTACAGGGGCAACGCGTGGCTACACCTTC.

The chain combines TRBV10-3 with TRBJ1-3, with 8 bases matching TRBD1. The V and J ends lost 5 bases and 2 bases, in that order; junction bases with no gene match: 2. CDR1 and CDR2 from the germline V gene are ENHRY and SYGVKD. The CDR3 loop spans 14 amino acids. The DNA for the CDR3 is TGTGCCATCAGTACGGGACAGGCTGGAAACACCATATATTTT. Encoded protein: CAISTGQAGNTIYF.

CDR3 sequence (DNA): TGTGCCAGCTCACCTGGACAGGGGACGAACACCGGGGAGCTGTTTTTT. Amino acids: CASSPGQGTNTGELFF. The chain joins TRBV18 to TRBJ2-2; 9 positions agree with TRBD1. CDR3 length equals 16 residues. Unmatched junction bases numbered 2, after V lost 3 bases and J lost 0 bases. Germline V gene lookup returns CDR1 KGHSH and CDR2 LQKENI.

This sequence joins TRBV24-1 and TRBJ2-3; D is uncertain. The V gene lost 2 bases and the J gene lost 4 bases, with 6 bases spanning the gap. Germline CDR1 and CDR2: KGHDR and SFDVKD. The CDR3 has 13 residues. The CDR3 nucleotides are TGTGCCACCAGTGATTCCCTAGCAGATACGCAGTATTTT. It yields the protein CATSDSLADTQYF.

The rearrangement links TRBV3-1 (or the pseudogene TRBV3-2) to TRBJ2-5, with 7 bases aligning to TRBD2. CDR1 LGHDT and CDR2 YNNKEL come from the germline V gene (reference sequence). The CDR3 sequence is 15 residues long. V dropped 4 bases and J dropped 2; count of bases not matched to a gene: 7. The DNA for the CDR3 is TGTGCCAGCAGCCGCAGGCGGGGGTTACAAGAGACCCAGTACTTC. Protein: CASSRRRGLQETQYF.

In DNA form, the CDR3 reads TGTGCCAGTAGTACTCAACAGAGCAATGAGCAGTTCTTC. Its protein product is CASSTQQSNEQFF. V usage is TRBV19 and J usage is TRBJ2-1; D not resolved. The CDR3 consists of 13 residues. V was trimmed by 4 bases and J by 6 bases, leaving 10 bases between them. Germline V gives CDR1 LNHDA, CDR2 SQIVND (reference sequence).